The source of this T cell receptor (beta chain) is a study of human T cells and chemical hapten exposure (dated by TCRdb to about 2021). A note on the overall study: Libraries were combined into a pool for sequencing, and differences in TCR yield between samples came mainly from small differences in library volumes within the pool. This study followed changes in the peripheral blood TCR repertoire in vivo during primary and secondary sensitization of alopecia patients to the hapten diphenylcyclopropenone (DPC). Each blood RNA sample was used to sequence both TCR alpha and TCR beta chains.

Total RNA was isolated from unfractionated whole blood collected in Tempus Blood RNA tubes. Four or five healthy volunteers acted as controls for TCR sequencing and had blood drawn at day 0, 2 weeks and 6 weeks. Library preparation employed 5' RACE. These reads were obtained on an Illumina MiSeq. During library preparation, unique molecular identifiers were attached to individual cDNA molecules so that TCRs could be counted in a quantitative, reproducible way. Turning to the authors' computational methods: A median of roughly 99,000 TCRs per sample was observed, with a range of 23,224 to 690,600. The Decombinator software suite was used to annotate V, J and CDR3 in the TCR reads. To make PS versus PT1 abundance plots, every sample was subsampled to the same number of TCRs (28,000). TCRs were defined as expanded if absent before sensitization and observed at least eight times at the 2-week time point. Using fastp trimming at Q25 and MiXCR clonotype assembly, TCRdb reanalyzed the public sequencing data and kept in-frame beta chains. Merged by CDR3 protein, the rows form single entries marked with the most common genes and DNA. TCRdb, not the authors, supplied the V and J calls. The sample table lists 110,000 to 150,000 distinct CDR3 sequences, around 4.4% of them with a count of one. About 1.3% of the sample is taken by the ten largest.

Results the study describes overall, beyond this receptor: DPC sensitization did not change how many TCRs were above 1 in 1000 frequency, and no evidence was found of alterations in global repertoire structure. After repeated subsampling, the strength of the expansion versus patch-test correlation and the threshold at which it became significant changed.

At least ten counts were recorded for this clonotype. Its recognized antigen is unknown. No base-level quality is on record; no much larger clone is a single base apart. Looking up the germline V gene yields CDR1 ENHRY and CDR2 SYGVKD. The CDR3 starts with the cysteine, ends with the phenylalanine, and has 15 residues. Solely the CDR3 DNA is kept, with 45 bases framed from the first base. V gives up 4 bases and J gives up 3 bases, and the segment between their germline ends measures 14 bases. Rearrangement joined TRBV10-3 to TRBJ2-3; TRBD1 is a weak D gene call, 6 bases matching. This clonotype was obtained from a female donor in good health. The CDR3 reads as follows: CAISGRTVRTDTQYF. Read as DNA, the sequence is TGTGCCATCAGTGGGAGGACAGTACGAACAGATACGCAGTATTTT.